Listed here is a single T cell receptor (beta chain). Germline V gene data show CDR1 as SGHTA and CDR2 as FQGNSA. This CDR3 has 14 amino acids. Trimming left V 4 bases short and J 0 bases short, with 7 bases between. The data stem from a study of blood T cell repertoires in COVID-19. Study overall: Collection of acute and convalescent COVID-19 samples took place in the United States, Italy and Spain. In each case, the material was cDNA or gDNA derived from T cells, B-cell-depleted T cells, or PBMCs.

In the source study's methods: From reference gene primer amplification, estimates of nucleated cell counts were derived. Profiling relied on immunoSEQ multiplex PCR, and the TCRdb table lists in-frame clones only, not all of them. D and trimming were read from the DNA, whereas the V and J calls and clone size are those reported in that table. This table has about 140,000 clones, less than 85% appearing once. Sequenced input: peripheral blood. The chain uses TRBV7-2 and TRBJ1-3; D gene uncertain. The receptor comes from a human donor in a cohort sampled during active COVID-19. CDR3 amino acids: CASSSGVSGNTIYF. The CDR3 nucleotides read TGTGCCAGCAGCTCCGGTGTCTCTGGAAACACCATATATTTT.